This T cell receptor (beta chain) was retrieved from a study of shared clonotypes between healthy human individuals. The CDR3 covers 11 residues. CDR1 and CDR2 (germline): SNHLY, FYNNEI. Profiled with immunoSEQ multiplex PCR; TCRdb holds only in-frame clones, not every one. The table lists some 2,500,000 clones, 80% to 95% of them singletons. V usage is TRBV2 and J usage is TRBJ2-5; D unresolved. The J call may be mistaken, given a closer DNA end match to TRBJ2-7. The sequencing input was naive CD4+ T cells from PBMCs. Subset: CD45RA+ positively selected. The clonotype was recovered from a man younger than 35 in good health. Some clones in this sample may be carry-over from other donors' samples. This CDR3 is CASSPYYEQYF. The CDR3 nucleotides are TGTGCCAGCAGTCCCTACTACGAGCAGTACTTC.